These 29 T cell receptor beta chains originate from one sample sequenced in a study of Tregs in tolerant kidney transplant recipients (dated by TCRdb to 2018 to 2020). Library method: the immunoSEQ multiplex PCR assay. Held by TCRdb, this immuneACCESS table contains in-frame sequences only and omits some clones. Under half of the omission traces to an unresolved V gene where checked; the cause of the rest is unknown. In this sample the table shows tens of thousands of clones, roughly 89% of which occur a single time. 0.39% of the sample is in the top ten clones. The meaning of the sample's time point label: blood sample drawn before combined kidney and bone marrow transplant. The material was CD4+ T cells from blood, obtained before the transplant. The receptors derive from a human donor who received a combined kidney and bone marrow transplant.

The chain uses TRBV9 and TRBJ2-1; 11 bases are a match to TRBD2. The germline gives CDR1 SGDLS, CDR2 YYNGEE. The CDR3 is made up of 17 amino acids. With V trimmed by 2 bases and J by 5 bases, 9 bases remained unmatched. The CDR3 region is CASSVSLGTSGNNEQFF. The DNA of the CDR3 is TGTGCCAGCAGCGTTTCACTTGGGACTAGCGGCAACAATGAGCAGTTCTTC.

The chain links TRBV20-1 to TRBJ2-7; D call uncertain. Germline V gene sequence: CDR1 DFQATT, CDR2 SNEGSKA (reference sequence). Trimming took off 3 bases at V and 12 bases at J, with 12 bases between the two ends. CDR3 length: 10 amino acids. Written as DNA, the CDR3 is TGCAGTGCTAGCCGCGGCGAGAGGTACTTC. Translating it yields CSASRGERYF.

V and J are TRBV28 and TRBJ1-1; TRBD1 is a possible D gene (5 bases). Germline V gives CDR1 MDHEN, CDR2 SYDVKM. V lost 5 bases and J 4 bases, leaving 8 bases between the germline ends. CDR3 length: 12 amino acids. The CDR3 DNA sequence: TGTGCCAGCAGTCCCAGGGTCACTGAAGCTTTCTTT. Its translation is CASSPRVTEAFF.

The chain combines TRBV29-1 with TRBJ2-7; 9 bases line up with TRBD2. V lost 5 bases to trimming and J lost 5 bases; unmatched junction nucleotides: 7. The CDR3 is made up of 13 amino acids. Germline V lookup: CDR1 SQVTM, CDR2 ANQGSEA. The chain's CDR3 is CSVPGTSLNEQYF. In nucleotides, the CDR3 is TGCAGCGTTCCCGGGACTAGCTTAAACGAGCAGTACTTC.

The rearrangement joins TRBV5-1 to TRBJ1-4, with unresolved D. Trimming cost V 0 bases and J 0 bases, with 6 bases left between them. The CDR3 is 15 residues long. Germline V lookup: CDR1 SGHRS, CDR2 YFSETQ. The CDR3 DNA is TGCGCCAGCAGCTTGGGGGCAGCAACTAATGAAAAACTGTTTTTT. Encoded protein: CASSLGAATNEKLFF.

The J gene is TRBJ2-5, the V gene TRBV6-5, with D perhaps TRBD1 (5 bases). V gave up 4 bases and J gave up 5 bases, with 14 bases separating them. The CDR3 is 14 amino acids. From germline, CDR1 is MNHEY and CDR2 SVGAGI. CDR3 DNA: TGTGCCAGCAGTTCGAGGCAGGGTCGGGAGACCCAGTACTTC. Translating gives CASSSRQGRETQYF.

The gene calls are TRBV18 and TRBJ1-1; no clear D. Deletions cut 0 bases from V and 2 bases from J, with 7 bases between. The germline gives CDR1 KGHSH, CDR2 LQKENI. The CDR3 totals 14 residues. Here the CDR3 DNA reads TGTGCCAGCTCACCACCGAGGGATAACACTGAAGCTTTCTTT. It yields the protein CASSPPRDNTEAFF. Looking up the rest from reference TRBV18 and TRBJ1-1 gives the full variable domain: NAGVMQNPRHLVRRRGQEARLRCSPMKGHSHVYWYRQLPEEGLKFMVYLQKENIIDESGMPKERFSAEFPKEGPSILRIQQVVRGDSAAYFCASSPPRDNTEAFFGQGTRLTVV.

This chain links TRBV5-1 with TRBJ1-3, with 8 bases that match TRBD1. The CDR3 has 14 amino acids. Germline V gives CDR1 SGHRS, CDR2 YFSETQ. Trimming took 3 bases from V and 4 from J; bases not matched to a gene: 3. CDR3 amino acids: CASSWTGSGNTIYF. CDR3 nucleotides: TGCGCCAGCAGCTGGACAGGGTCCGGAAACACCATATATTTT.

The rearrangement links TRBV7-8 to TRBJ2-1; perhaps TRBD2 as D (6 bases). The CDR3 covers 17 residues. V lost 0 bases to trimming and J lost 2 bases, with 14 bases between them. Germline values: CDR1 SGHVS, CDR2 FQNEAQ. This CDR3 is CASSLAGGWTPYNEQFF. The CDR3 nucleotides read TGTGCCAGCAGCTTAGCGGGAGGATGGACACCCTACAATGAGCAGTTCTTC.

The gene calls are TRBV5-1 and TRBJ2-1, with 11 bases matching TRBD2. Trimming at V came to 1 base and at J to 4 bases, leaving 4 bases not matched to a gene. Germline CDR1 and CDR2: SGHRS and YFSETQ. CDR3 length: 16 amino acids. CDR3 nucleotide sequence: TGCGCCAGCAGCTTGAGTGGGACTAGCGGTTACAATGAGCAGTTCTTC. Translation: CASSLSGTSGYNEQFF.

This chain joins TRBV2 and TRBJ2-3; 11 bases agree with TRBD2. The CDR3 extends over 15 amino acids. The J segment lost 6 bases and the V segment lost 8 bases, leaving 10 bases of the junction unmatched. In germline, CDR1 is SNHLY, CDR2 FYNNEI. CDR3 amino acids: CASSEGTSGSDTQYF. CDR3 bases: TGTGCCAGCTCCGAGGGAACTAGCGGGAGTGATACGCAGTATTTT.

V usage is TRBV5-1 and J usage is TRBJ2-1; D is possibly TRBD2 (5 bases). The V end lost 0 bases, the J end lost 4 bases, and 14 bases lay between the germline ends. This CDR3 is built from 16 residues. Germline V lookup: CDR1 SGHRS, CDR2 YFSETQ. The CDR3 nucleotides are TGCGCCAGCAGCTTGGCGGGTGGGAGCCCATACAATGAGCAGTTCTTC. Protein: CASSLAGGSPYNEQFF.

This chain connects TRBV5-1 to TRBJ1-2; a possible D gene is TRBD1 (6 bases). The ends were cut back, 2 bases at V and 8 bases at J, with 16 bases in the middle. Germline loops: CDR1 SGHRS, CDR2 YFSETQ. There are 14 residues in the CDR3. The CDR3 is CASSLQGPSSGYTF. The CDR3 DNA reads TGCGCCAGCAGCTTACAGGGACCCTCCTCGGGCTACACCTTC.

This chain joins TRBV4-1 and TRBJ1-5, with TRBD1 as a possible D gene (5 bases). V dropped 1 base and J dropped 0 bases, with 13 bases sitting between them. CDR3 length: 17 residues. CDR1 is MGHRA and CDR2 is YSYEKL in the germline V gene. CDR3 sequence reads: CASSQGLDRYSNQPQHF. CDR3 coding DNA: TGCGCCAGCAGCCAAGGCCTTGACAGATATAGCAATCAGCCCCAGCATTTT.

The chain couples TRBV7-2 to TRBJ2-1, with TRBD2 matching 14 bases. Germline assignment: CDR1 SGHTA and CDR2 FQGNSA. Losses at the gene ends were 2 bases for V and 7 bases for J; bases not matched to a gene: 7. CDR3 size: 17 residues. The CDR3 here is CASSLRGTSGGWNEQFF. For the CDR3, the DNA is TGTGCCAGCAGCTTACGAGGGACTAGCGGGGGATGGAATGAGCAGTTCTTC.

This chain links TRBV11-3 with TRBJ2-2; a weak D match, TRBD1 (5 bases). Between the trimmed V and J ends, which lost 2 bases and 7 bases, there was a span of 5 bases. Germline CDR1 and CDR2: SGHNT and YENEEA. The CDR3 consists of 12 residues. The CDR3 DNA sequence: TGTGCCAGCAGCTTAAGGGGCGGGGAGCTGTTTTTT. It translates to CASSLRGGELFF.

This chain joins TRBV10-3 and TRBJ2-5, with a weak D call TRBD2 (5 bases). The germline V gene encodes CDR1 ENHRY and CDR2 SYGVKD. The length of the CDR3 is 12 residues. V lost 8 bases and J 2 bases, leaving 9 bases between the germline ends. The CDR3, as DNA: TGTGCCATCGGCGAGCGGCAAGAGACCCAGTACTTC. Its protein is CAIGERQETQYF.

The CDR3 protein is CASSEIGHRSYEQYF. CDR3 nucleotide sequence: TGTGCCAGCAGTGAAATTGGACATCGCTCCTACGAGCAGTACTTC. The chain links TRBV6-1 to TRBJ2-7; tentatively, D is TRBD1 (5 bases). V lost 2 bases and J 0 bases, leaving 11 bases between the germline ends. The CDR3 totals 15 residues. CDR1 is MNHNS and CDR2 is SASEGT in the germline V gene.

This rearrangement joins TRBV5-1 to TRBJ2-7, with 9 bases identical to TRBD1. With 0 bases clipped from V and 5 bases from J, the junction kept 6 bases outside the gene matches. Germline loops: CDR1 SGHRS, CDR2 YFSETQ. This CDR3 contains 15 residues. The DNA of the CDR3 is TGCGCCAGCAGCTTGGGGGGACAGGGTAACCACGAGCAGTACTTC. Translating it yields CASSLGGQGNHEQYF.

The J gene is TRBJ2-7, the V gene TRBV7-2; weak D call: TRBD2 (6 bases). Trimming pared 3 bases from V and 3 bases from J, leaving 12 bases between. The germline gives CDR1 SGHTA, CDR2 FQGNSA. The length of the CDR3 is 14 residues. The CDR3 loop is CASSFLLAGYEQYF. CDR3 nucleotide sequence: TGTGCCAGCAGCTTTTTACTAGCAGGCTACGAGCAGTACTTC.

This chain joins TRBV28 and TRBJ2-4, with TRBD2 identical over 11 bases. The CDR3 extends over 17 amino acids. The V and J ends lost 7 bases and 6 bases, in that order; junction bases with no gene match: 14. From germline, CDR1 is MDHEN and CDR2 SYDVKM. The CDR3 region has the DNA TGTGCCAGCAAATTGTCACTAGCGGGAGCGGGGGGAAACATTCAGTACTTC. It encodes CASKLSLAGAGGNIQYF.

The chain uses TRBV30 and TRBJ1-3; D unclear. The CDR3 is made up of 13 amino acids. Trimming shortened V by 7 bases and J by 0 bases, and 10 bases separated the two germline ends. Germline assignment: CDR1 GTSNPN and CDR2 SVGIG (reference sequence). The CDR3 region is CAFNRVSGNTIYF. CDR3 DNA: TGTGCCTTTAATCGGGTCTCTGGAAACACCATATATTTT.

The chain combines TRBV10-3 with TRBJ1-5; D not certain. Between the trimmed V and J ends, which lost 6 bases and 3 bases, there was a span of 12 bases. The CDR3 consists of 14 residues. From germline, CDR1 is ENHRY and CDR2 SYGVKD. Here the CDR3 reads CAISPGRDNQPQHF. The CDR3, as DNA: TGTGCCATCAGCCCCGGACGGGACAATCAGCCCCAGCATTTT.

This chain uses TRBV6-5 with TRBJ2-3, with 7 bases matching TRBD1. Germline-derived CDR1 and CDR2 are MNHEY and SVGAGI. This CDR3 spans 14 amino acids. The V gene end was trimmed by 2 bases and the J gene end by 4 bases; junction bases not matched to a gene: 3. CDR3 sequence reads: CASSYGTEADTQYF. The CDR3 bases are TGTGCCAGCAGTTACGGGACAGAGGCAGATACGCAGTATTTT.

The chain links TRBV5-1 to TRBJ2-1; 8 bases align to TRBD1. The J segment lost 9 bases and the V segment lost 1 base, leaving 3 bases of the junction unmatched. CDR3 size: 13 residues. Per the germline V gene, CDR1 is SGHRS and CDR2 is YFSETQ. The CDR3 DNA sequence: TGCGCCAGCAGCTTGACAGGGGGAACTGAGCAGTTCTTC. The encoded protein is CASSLTGGTEQFF.

The CDR3 region is CASTRGVDGAPQFF. The CDR3 DNA follows: TGTGCCAGCACCCGGGGGGTGGATGGCGCCCCGCAGTTCTTC. The chain joins TRBV9 to TRBJ2-1, with TRBD2 matching over 7 bases. The CDR3 has 14 amino acids. The trim removed 6 bases at V and 12 bases at J, leaving 15 bases unmatched. Germline V gene data show CDR1 as SGDLS and CDR2 as YYNGEE.

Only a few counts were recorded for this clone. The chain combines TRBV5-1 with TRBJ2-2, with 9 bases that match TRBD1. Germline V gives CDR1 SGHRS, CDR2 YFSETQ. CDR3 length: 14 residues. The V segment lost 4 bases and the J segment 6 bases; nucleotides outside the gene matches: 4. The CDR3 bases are TGCGCCAGCAGCACCGGACAGGGGCCCGGGGAGCTGTTTTTT. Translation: CASSTGQGPGELFF.

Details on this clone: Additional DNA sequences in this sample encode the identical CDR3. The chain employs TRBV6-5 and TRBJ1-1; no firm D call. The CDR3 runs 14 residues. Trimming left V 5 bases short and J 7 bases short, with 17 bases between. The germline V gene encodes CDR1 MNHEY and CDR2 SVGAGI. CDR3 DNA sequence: TGTGCCAGCAGTGTCCGGGATAGGGAGGGTGAAGCTTTCTTT. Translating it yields CASSVRDREGEAFF.

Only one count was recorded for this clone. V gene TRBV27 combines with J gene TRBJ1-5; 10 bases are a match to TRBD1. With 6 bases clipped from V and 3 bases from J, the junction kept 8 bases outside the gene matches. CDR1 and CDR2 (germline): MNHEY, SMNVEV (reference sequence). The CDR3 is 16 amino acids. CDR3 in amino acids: CASRPGTGVFNQPQHF. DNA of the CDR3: TGTGCCAGCAGGCCCGGGACAGGGGTGTTCAATCAGCCCCAGCATTTT.